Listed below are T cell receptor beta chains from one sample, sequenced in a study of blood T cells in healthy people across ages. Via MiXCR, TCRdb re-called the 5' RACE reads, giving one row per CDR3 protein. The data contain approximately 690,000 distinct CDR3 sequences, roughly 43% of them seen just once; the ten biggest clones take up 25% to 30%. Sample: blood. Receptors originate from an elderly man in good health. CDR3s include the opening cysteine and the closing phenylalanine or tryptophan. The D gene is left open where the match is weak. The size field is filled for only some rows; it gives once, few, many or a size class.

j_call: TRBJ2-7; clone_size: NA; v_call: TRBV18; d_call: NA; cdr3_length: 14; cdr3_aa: CASSPRGIGYEQYF; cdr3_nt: TGTGCCAGCTCACCAAGGGGTATAGGCTACGAGCAGTACTTC
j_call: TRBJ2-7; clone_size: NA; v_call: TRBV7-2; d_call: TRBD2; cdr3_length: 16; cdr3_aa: CASSLAEGLAIVKQYF; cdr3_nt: TGTGCCAGCAGCTTAGCGGAAGGACTAGCGATTGTCAAGCAGTACTTC
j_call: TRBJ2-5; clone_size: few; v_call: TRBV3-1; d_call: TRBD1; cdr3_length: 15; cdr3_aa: CASSQMTGLQETQYF; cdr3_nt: TGTGCCAGCAGCCAAATGACAGGGCTACAAGAGACCCAGTACTTC
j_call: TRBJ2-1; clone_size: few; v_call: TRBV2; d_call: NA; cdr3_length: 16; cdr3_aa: CASRAEGGGLYNEQFF; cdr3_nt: TGTGCCAGCAGGGCCGAGGGGGGAGGCTTATACAATGAGCAGTTCTTC
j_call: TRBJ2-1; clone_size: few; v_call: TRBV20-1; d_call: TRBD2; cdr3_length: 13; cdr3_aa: CSAPLSGNNEQFF; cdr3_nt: TGCAGTGCCCCGCTTAGCGGGAACAATGAGCAGTTCTTC
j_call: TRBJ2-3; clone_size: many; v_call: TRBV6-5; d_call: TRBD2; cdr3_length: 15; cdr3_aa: CASRGGGRGTDTQYF; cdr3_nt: TGTGCCAGCAGGGGAGGCGGGAGGGGGACAGATACGCAGTATTTT
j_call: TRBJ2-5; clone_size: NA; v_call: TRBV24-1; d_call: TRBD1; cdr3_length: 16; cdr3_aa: CATSVRDRAPLSAQYF; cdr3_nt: TGTGCCACCAGTGTCCGGGACAGGGCCCCTCTCAGTGCGCAGTACTTC
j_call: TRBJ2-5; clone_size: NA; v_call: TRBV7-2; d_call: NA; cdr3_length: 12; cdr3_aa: CASSTTTGFQYF; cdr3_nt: TGTGCCAGCAGCACGACGACAGGATTCCAGTACTTC
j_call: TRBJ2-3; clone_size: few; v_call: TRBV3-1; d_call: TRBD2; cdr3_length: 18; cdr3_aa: CASSQETEREGRKDTQYF; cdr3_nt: TGTGCCAGCAGCCAAGAAACGGAGCGGGAGGGTAGAAAAGATACGCAGTATTTT
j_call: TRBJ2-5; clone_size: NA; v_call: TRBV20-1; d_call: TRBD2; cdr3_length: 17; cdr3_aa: CSARLGVGGGPQETQYF; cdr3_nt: TGCAGTGCTAGACTTGGGGTTGGCGGGGGGCCTCAAGAGACCCAGTACTTC
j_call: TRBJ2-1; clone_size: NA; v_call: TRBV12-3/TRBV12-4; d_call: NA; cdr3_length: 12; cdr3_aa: CASSPTRTVQFF; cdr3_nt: TGTGCCAGCAGTCCAACGCGGACAGTTCAGTTCTTC
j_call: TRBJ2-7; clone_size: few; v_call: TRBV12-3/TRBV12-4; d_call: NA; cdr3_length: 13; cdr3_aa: CASSRKEGSEQYF; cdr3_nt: TGTGCCAGCAGTCGAAAAGAGGGATCCGAGCAGTACTTC
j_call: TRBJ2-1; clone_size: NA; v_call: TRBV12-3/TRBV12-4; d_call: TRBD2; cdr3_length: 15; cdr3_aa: CASQTSGVAGGEQFF; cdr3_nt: TGTGCCAGCCAGACTAGCGGAGTAGCCGGGGGTGAGCAGTTCTTC
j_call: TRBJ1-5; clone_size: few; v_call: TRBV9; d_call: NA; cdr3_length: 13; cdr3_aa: CASSGTSNQPQHF; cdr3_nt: TGTGCCAGCAGCGGGACGAGCAATCAGCCCCAGCATTTT
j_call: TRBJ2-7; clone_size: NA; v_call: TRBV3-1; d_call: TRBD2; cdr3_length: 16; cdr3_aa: CASSQVLERGALEQYF; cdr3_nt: TGTGCCAGCAGCCAAGTGTTGGAGCGGGGGGCCCTCGAGCAGTACTTC
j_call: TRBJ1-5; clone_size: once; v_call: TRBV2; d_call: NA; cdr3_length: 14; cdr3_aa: CASSEYGVRQPQHF; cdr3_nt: TGTGCCAGCAGTGAGTACGGGGTTCGTCAGCCCCAGCATTTT
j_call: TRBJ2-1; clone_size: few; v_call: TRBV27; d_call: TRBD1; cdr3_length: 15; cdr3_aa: CASSSGQGTGGEQFF; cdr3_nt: TGTGCCAGCAGTTCGGGACAGGGGACGGGGGGTGAGCAGTTCTTC
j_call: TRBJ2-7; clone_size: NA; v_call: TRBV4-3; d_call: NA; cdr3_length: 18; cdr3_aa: CASSQLIRGDVEVYEQYF; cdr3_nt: TGCGCCAGCAGCCAATTAATTAGAGGTGATGTAGAGGTATATGAGCAGTACTTC
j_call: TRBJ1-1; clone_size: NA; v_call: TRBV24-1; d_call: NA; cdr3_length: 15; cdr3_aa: CATSDPAAGNTEAFF; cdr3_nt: TGTGCCACCAGTGACCCGGCTGCAGGGAACACTGAAGCTTTCTTT
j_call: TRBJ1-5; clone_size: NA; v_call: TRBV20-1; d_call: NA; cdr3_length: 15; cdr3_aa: CSARDPDRPKQPQHF; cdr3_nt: TGCAGTGCTAGAGATCCGGACAGACCGAAGCAGCCCCAGCATTTT
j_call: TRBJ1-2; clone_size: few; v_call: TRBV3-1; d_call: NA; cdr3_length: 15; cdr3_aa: CASSQTDRHNYGYTF; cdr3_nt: TGTGCCAGCAGCCAAACGGACAGACATAACTATGGCTACACCTTC
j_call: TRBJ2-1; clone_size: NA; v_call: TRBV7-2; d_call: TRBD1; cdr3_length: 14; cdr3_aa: CASSPDRGGNEQFF; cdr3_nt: TGTGCCAGCAGCCCAGACAGGGGGGGGAATGAGCAGTTCTTC
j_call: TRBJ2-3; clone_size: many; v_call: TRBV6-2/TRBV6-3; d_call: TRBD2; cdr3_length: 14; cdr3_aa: CASSYSGSTDTQYF; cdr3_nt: TGCGCCAGCAGCTATAGCGGGAGTACAGATACGCAGTATTTT
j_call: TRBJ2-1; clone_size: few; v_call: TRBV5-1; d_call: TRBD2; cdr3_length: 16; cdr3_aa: CASSLVRLASYNEQFF; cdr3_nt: TGCGCCAGCAGCTTGGTTCGACTAGCGAGCTACAATGAGCAGTTCTTC
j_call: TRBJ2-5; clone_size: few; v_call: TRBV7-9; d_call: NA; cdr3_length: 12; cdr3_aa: CASSLWQETQYF; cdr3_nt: TGTGCCAGCAGCTTATGGCAAGAGACCCAGTACTTC
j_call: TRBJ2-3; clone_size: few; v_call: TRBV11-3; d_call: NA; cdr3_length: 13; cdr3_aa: CASSREAPDTQYF; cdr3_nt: TGTGCCAGCAGCCGCGAGGCCCCAGATACGCAGTATTTT
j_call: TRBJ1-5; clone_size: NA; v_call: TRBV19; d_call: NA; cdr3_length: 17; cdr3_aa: CASSIVQGSSSYQPQHF; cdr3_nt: TGTGCCAGTAGTATAGTCCAGGGCTCCAGTAGTTATCAGCCCCAGCATTTT
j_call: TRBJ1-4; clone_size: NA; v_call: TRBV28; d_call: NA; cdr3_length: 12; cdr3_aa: CAIKVQNEKLFF; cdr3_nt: TGTGCCATTAAAGTCCAGAATGAAAAACTGTTTTTT
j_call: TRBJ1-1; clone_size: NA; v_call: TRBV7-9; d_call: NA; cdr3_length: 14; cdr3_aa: CASSPQVRITEAFF; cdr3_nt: TGTGCCAGCAGCCCGCAGGTGAGGATCACTGAAGCTTTCTTT
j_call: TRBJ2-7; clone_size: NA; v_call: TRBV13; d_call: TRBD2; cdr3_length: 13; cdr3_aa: CASSLGTSSEQYF; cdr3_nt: TGTGCCAGCAGCTTGGGGACTAGTTCTGAGCAGTACTTC
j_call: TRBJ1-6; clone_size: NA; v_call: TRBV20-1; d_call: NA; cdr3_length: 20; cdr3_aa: CSAREQGRPPSTYSNSPLHF; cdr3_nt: TGCAGTGCTAGGGAACAGGGAAGGCCTCCCTCAACTTACTCTAATTCACCCCTCCACTTT
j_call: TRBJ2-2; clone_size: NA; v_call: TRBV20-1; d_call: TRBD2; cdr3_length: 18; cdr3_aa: CRARDPSGLAGDTGELFF; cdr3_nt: TGCAGAGCTAGAGATCCTTCGGGGCTAGCGGGGGACACCGGGGAGCTGTTTTTT
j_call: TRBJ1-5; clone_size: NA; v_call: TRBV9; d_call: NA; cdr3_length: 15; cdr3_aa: CASSAAGAPNQPQHF; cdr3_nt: TGTGCCAGCAGCGCCGCAGGGGCCCCAAATCAGCCCCAGCATTTT
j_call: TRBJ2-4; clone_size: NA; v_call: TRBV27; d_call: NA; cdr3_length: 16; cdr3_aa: CASSSQKSQAKNIQYF; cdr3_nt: TGTGCCAGCAGTTCTCAGAAGAGTCAAGCCAAAAACATTCAGTACTTC
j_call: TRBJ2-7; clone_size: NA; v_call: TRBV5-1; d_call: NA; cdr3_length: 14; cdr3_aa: CASSSLTGNNEQYF; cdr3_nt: TGCGCCAGCAGCTCCCTAACGGGAAATAACGAGCAGTACTTC
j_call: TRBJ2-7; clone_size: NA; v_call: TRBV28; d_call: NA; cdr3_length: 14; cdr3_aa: CASSERYQRSEQYF; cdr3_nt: TGTGCCAGCAGTGAAAGATACCAGCGGAGTGAGCAGTACTTC
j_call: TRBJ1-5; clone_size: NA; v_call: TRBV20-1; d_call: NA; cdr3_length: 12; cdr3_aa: CSLGGGAQPQHF; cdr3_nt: TGCAGTCTCGGGGGGGGCGCGCAGCCCCAGCATTTT
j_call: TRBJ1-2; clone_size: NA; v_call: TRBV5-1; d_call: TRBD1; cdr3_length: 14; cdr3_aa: CASSSGQANYGYTF; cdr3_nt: TGCGCCAGCAGCTCCGGACAGGCTAACTATGGCTACACCTTC
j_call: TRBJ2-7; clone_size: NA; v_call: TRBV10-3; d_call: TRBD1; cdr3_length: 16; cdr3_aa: CAISELGQGAIREQYF; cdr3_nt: TGTGCCATCAGTGAGTTGGGACAGGGAGCTATACGGGAGCAGTACTTC
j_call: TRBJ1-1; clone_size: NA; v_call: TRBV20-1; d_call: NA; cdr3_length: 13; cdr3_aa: CSAPSGGHTEAFF; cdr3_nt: TGCAGTGCGCCGAGCGGGGGGCACACTGAAGCTTTCTTT
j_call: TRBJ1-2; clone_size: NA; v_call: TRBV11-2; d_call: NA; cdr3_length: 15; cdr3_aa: CASSLDQVRNYGYTF; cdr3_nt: TGTGCCAGCAGCTTAGATCAGGTCCGAAACTATGGCTACACCTTC
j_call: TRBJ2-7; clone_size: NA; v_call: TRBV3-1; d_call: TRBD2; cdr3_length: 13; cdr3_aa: CASSLGLGYEQYF; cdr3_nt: TGTGCCAGCAGCCTCGGACTAGGCTACGAGCAGTACTTC
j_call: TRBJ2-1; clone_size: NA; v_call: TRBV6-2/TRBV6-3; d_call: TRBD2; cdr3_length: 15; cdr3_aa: CASSYEAGGRYEQFF; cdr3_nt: TGTGCCAGCAGTTACGAAGCGGGGGGGCGGTATGAGCAGTTCTTC
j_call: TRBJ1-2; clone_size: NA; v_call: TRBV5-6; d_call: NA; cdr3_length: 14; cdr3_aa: CASSLEGRHYGYTF; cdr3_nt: TGTGCCAGCAGCTTGGAGGGGAGACACTATGGCTACACCTTC
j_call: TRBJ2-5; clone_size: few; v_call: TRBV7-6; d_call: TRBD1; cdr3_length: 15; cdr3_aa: CASSPGTGSSQTQYF; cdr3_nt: TGTGCCAGCAGCCCCGGGACAGGGTCGTCGCAGACCCAGTACTTC
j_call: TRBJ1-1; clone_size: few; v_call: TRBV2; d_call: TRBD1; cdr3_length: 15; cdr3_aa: CASSAKGQGNTEAFF; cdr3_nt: TGTGCCAGCAGCGCCAAAGGACAGGGGAACACTGAAGCTTTCTTT
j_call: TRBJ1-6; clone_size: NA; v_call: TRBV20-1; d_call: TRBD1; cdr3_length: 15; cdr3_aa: CSARTETGASSPLHF; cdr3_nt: TGCAGTGCTAGAACGGAGACAGGGGCTAGTTCACCCCTCCACTTT
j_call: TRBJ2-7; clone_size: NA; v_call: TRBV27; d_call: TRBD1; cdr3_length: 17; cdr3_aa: CAGSPDRAGTGAYEQYF; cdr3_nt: TGTGCCGGCAGTCCAGACAGGGCCGGGACAGGGGCCTACGAGCAGTACTTC
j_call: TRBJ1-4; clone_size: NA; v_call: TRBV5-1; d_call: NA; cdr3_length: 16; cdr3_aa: CASSPNAAAFNEKLFF; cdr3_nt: TGCGCCAGCAGCCCAAACGCGGCAGCCTTTAATGAAAAACTGTTTTTT
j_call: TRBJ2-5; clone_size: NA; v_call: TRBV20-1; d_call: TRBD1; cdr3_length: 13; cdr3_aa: CSALGTGEETQYF; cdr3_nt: TGCAGTGCCCTGGGGACAGGGGAAGAGACCCAGTACTTC
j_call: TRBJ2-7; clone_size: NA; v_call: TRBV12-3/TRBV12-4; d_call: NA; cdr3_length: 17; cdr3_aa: CASSFSMGDGRGCEQYF; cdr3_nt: TGTGCCAGCAGTTTTTCAATGGGAGACGGTCGAGGCTGCGAGCAGTACTTC
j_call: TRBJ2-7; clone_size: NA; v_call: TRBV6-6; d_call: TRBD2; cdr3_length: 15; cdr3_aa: CASSYKAGGTYEQYF; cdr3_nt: TGTGCCAGCAGTTACAAAGCGGGGGGAACCTACGAGCAGTACTTC
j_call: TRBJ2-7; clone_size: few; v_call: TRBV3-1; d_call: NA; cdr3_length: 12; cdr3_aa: CASSELANEQYF; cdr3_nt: TGTGCCAGCAGCGAGCTAGCAAATGAGCAGTACTTC
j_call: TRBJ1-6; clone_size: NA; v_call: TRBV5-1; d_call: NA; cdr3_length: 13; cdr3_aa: CASSPAGVTPLHF; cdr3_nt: TGCGCCAGCAGCCCAGCCGGCGTCACACCCCTCCACTTT
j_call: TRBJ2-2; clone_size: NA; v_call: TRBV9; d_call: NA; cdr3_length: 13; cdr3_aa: CASSVGVPGELFF; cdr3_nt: TGTGCCAGCAGCGTAGGGGTGCCCGGGGAGCTGTTTTTT
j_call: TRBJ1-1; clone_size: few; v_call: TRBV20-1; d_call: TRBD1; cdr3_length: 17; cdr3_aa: CSASPGTGFRGGTEAFF; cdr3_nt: TGCAGTGCTAGTCCAGGGACAGGGTTTCGGGGAGGAACTGAAGCTTTCTTT
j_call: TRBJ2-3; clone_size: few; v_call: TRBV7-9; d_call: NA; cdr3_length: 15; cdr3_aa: CASSSQASPTDTQYF; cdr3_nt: TGTGCCAGCAGCTCCCAGGCGTCCCCAACAGATACGCAGTATTTT
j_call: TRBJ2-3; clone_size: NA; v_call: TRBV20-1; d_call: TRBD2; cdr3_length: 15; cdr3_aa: CSARDSSGSTDTQYF; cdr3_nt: TGCAGTGCTAGAGATTCTAGCGGTAGCACAGATACGCAGTATTTT
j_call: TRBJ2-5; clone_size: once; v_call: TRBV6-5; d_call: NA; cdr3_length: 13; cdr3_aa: CASSDEGRETQYF; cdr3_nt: TGTGCCAGCAGTGACGAAGGTCGAGAGACCCAGTACTTC
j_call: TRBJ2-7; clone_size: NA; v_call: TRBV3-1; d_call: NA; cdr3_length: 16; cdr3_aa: CASSQVETVMGNEQYF; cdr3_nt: TGTGCCAGCAGCCAAGTAGAGACAGTCATGGGAAATGAGCAGTACTTC